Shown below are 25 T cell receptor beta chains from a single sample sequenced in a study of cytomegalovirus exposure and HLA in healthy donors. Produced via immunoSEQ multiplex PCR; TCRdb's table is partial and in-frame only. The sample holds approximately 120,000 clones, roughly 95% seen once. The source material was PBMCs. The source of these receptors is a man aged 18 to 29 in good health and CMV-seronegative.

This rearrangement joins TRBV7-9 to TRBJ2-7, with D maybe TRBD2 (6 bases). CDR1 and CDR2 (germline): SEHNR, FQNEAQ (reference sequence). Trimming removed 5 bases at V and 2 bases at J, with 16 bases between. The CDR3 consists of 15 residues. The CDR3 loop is CASSPLGRGTYEQYF. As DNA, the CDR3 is TGTGCCAGCAGCCCCCTTGGGCGGGGAACCTACGAGCAGTACTTC.

The CDR3 bases are TGTGCCAGCAGTGGTAGAATCACTAGCGGGATAGCGAGTTACAATGAGCAGTTCTTC. Protein sequence: CASSGRITSGIASYNEQFF. The chain combines TRBV2 with TRBJ2-1, with TRBD2 matching 10 bases. Germline V CDR1 and CDR2: SNHLY, FYNNEI. The CDR3 runs to 19 residues. After removal of 4 bases from V and 4 bases from J, the junction contained 16 bases not matched to a gene.

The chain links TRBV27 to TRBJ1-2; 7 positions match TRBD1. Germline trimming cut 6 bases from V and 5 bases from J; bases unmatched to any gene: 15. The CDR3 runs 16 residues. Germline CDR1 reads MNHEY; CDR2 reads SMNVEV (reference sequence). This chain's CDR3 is CASSAGTGVWGYGYTF. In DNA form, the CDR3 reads TGTGCCAGCAGCGCCGGCACAGGGGTTTGGGGGTATGGCTACACCTTC.

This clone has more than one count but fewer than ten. The CDR3 DNA is TGCAGCGGTCTCCAGGGTGACTATGGCTACACCTTC. This translates into CSGLQGDYGYTF. V is TRBV29-1 and J is TRBJ1-2, with D tentatively TRBD1 (5 bases). The CDR3 length is 12 residues. Trimming pared 7 bases from V and 3 bases from J, leaving 12 bases between. The V gene's germline CDR1 is SQVTM and CDR2 ANQGSEA.

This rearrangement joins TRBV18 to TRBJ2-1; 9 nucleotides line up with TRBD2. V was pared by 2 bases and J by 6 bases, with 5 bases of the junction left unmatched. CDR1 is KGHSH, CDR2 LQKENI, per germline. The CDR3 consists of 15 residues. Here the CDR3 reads CASSPIAGVGNEQFF. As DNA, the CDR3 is TGTGCCAGCTCACCAATAGCGGGAGTTGGCAATGAGCAGTTCTTC. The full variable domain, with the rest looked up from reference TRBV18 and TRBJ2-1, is NAGVMQNPRHLVRRRGQEARLRCSPMKGHSHVYWYRQLPEEGLKFMVYLQKENIIDESGMPKERFSAEFPKEGPSILRIQQVVRGDSAAYFCASSPIAGVGNEQFFGPGTRLTVL.

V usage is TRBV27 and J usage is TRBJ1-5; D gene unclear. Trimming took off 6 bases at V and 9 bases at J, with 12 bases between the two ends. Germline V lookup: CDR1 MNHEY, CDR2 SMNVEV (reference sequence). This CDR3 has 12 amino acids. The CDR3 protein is CASSGPGGPQHF. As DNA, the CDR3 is TGTGCCAGCAGCGGACCTGGAGGGCCCCAGCATTTT.

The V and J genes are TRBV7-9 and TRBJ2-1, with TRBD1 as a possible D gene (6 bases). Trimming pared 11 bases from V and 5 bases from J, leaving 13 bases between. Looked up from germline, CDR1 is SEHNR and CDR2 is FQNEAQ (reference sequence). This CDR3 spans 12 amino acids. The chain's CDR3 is CALRTVNNEQFF. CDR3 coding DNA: TGTGCCCTCCGGACAGTAAACAATGAGCAGTTCTTC. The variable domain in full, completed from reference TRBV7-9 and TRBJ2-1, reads DTGVSQNPRHKITKRGQNVTFRCDPISEHNRLYWYRQTLGQGPEFLTYFQNEAQLEKSRLLSDRFSAERPKGSFSTLEIQRTEQGDSAMYLCALRTVNNEQFFGPGTRLTVL.

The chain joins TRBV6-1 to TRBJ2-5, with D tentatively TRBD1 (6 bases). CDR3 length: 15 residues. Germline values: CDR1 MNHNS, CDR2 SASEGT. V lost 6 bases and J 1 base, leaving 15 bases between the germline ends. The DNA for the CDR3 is TGTGCCAGCAGGGAAACCACAGGGCGCCAAGAGACCCAGTACTTC. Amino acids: CASRETTGRQETQYF.

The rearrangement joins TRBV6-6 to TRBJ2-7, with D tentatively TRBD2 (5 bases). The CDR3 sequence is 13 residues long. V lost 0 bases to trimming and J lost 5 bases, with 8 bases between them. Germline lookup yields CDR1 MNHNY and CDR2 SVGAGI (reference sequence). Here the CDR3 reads CASSYSEGNEQYF. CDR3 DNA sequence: TGTGCCAGCAGTTACTCCGAGGGTAACGAGCAGTACTTC.

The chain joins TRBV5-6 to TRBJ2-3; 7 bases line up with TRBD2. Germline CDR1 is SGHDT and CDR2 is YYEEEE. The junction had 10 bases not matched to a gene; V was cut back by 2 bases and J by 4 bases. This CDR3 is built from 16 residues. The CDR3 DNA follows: TGTGCCAGCAGCTTTGGATTGCGGGAGAGAGCAGATACGCAGTATTTT. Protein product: CASSFGLRERADTQYF.

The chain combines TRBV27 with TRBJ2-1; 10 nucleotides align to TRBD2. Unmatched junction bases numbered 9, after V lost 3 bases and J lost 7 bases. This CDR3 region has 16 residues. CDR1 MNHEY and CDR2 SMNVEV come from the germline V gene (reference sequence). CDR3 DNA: TGTGCCAGCAGTTTTTTGCTAGCGGGAGACGGGAATGAGCAGTTCTTC. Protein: CASSFLLAGDGNEQFF.

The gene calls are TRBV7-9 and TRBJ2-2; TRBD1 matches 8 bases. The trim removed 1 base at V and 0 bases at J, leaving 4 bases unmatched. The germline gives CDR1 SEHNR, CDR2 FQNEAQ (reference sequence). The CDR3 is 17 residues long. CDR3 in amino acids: CASSLGWDRSNTGELFF. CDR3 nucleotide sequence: TGTGCCAGCAGCTTAGGGTGGGACAGGTCGAACACCGGGGAGCTGTTTTTT.

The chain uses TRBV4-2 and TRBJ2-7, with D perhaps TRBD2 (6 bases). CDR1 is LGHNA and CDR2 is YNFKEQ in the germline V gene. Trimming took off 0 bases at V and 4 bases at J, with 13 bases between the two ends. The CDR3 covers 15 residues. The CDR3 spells CASSQEEGAGYEQYF. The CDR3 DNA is TGTGCCAGCAGCCAAGAGGAGGGAGCAGGGTACGAGCAGTACTTC.

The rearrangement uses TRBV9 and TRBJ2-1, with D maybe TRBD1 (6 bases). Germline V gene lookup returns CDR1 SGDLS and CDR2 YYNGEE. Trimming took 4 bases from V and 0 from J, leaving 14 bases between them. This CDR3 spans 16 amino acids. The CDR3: CASSTWDTISYNEQFF. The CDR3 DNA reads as TGTGCCAGCAGCACCTGGGACACCATCTCCTACAATGAGCAGTTCTTC.

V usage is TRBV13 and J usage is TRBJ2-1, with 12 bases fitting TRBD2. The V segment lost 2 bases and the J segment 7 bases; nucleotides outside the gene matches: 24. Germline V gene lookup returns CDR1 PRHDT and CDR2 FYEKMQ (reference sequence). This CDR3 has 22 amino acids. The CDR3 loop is CASSLPPGGDRALTSGGNEQFF. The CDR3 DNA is TGTGCCAGCAGCTTACCCCCCGGTGGGGACAGGGCCTTGACTAGCGGGGGAAATGAGCAGTTCTTC.

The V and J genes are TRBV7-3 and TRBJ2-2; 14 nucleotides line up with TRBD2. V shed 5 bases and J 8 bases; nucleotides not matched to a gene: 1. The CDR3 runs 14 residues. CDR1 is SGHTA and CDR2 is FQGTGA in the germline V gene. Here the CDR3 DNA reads TGTGCCAGCAGCCGGACTAGCGGGAGGGGGGAGCTGTTTTTT. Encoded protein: CASSRTSGRGELFF.

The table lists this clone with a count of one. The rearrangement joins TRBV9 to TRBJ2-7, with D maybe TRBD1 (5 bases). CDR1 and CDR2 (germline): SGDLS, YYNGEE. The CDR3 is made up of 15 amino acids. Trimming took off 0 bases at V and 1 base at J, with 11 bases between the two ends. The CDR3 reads CASSVAPTGSYEQYF. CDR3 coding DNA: TGTGCCAGCAGCGTAGCCCCCACAGGTTCCTACGAGCAGTACTTC.

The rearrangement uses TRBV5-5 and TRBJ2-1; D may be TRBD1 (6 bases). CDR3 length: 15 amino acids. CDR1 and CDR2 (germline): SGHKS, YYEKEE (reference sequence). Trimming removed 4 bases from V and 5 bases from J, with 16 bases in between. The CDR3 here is CASSLDSPYHNEQFF. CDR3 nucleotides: TGTGCCAGCAGCCTGGACAGCCCGTACCACAATGAGCAGTTCTTC.

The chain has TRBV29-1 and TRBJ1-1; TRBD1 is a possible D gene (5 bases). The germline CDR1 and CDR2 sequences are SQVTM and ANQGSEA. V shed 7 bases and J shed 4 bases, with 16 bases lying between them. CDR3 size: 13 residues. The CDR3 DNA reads TGCAGCGCTGGCGGAAAGGGGTCCACTGAAGCTTTCTTT. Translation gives CSAGGKGSTEAFF.

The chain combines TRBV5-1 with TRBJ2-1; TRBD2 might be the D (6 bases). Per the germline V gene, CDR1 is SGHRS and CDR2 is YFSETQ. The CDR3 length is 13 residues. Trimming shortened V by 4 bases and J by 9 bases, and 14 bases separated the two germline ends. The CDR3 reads CASSPRLDGEQFF. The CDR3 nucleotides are TGCGCCAGCAGCCCTCGACTAGATGGTGAGCAGTTCTTC.

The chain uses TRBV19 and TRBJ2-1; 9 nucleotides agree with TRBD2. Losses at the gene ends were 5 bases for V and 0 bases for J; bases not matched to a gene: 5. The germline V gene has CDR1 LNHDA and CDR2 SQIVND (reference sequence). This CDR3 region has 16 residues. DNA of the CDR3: TGTGCCAGTAGTGCTAGCGGGATAAGCTCCTACAATGAGCAGTTCTTC. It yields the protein CASSASGISSYNEQFF.

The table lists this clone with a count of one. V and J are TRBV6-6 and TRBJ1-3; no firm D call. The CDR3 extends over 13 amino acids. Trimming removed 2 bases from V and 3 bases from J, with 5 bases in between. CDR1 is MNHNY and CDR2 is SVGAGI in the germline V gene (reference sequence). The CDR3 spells CASSYTDGNTIYF. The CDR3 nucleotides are TGTGCCAGCAGTTACACAGATGGAAACACCATATATTTT.

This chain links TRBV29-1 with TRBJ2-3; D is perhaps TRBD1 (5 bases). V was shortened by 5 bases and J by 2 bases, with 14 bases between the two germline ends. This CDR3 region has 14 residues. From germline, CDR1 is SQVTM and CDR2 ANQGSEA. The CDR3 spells CSVRIGVSTDTQYF. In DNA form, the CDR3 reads TGCAGCGTTCGGATAGGGGTTTCCACAGATACGCAGTATTTT.

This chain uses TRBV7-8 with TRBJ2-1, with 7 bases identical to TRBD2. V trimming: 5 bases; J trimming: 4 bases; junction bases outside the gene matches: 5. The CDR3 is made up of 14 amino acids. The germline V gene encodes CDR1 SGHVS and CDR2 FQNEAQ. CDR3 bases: TGTGCCAGCAGCCACGGGGGGAGATACAATGAGCAGTTCTTC. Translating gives CASSHGGRYNEQFF.

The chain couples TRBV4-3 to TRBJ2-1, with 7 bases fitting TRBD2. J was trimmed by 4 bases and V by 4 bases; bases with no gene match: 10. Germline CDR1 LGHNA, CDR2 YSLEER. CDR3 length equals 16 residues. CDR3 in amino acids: CASSLSLAALYNEQFF. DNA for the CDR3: TGCGCCAGCAGCCTCAGTCTAGCGGCCCTGTACAATGAGCAGTTCTTC.